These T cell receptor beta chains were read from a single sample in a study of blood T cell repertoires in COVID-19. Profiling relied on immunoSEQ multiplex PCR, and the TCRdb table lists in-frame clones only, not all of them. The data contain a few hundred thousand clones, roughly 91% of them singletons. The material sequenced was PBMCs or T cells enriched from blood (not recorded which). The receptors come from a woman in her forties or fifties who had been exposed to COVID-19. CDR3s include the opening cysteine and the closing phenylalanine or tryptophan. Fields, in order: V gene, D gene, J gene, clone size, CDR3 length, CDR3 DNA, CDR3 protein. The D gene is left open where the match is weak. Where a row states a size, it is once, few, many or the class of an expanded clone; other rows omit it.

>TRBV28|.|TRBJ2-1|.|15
TGTGCCAGCAGTTCGGGGTTTAGCTCCTACAATGAGCAGTTCTTC
CASSSGFSSYNEQFF
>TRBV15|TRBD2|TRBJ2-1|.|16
TGTGCCACCAGCGGGCAACTAGCGCGCTCCTACAATGAGCAGTTCTTC
CATSGQLARSYNEQFF
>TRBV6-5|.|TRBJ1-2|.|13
TGTGCCAGCAGTTACTCGGGGGGTATCGGCTACACCTTC
CASSYSGGIGYTF
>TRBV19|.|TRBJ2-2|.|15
TGTGCCAGTAGTATTATAGCTAGTGGCACCGGGGAGCTGTTTTTT
CASSIIASGTGELFF
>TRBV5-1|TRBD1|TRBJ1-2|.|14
TGCGCCAGCAGTCCCCCGACAGGGTTTGATGGCTACACCTTC
CASSPPTGFDGYTF
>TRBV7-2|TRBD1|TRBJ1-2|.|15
TGTGCCAGCAGCCCTAAACAGGGGGCTGCTTTCGGCTACACCTTC
CASSPKQGAAFGYTF
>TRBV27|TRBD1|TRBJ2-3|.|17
TGTGCCAGCAGTCCGAACCGGGACAGGGGGCGGACAGATACGCAGTATTTT
CASSPNRDRGRTDTQYF
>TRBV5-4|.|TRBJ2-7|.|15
TGTGCCAGCAGCTTGGGACCAGGGTCCCTCTACGAGCAGTACTTC
CASSLGPGSLYEQYF
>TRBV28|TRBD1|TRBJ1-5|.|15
TGTGCCAGCAGTCCCGGACAGGGGTCCATTGGGCCCCAGCATTTT
CASSPGQGSIGPQHF
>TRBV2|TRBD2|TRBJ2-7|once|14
TGTGCCAGCAGGAGGACTAGCGGAAACTACGAGCAGTACTTC
CASRRTSGNYEQYF
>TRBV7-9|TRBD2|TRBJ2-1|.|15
TGTGCCAGCACCCCTCTAGCGGGGGGACGGAATGAGCAGTTCTTC
CASTPLAGGRNEQFF
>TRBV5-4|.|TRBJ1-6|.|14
TGTGCCAGCAGCTCCCAGGGGTTAAATTCACCCCTCCACTTT
CASSSQGLNSPLHF
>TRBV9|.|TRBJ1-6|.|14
TGTGCCAGCAAAGGGGGCTCCTATAATTCACCCCTCCACTTT
CASKGGSYNSPLHF
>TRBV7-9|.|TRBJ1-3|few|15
TGTGCCAGCAGCTTAGTTTCGGGTTCTGGAAACACCATATATTTT
CASSLVSGSGNTIYF
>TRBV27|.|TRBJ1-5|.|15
TGTGCCAGCAGTTTACAGGGGTGGAGCAATCAGCCCCAGCATTTT
CASSLQGWSNQPQHF
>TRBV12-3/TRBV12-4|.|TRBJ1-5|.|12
TGTGCCAGCAGTCAGGGTGATCAGCCCCAGCATTTT
CASSQGDQPQHF
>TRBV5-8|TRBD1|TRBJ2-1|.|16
TGTGCCAGCAGCTTGTATCAACGACAGGGGTACGGTGAGCAGTTCTTC
CASSLYQRQGYGEQFF
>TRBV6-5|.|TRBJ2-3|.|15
TGTGCCAGCAGTTCCCCCCTTAGGGGGGGGGATACGCAGTATTTT
CASSSPLRGGDTQYF
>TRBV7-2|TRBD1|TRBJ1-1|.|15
TGTGCCAGCAGCTCCTACCAGGGGGCCGGAACTGAAGCTTTCTTT
CASSSYQGAGTEAFF
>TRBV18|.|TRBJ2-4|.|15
TGTGCCAGCTCACCAATGAGGGAAGCCAAAAACATTCAGTACTTC
CASSPMREAKNIQYF
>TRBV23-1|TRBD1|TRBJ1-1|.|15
TGCGCCAGCAGTCAGCACAGGGGAATGAACACTGAAGCTTTCTTT
CASSQHRGMNTEAFF
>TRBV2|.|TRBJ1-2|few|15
TGTGCCAGCAGTGAAACGACGACAGTTAACTATGGCTACACCTTC
CASSETTTVNYGYTF
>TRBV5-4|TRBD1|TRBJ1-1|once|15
TGTGCCAGCAGCTTTCGGACAGGGGCCAACACTGAAGCTTTCTTT
CASSFRTGANTEAFF
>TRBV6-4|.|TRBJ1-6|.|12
TGTGCCCCCAGATCCTATAATTCACCCCTCCACTTT
CAPRSYNSPLHF
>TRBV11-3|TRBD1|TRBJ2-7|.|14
TGTGCCAGCAGCTCCGGGACAGGGGCCTACGAGCAGTACTTC
CASSSGTGAYEQYF
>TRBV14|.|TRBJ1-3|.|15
TGTGCCAGCAGCCAAACCTACAGGGCTGGAAACACCATATATTTT
CASSQTYRAGNTIYF
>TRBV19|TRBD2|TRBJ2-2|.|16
TGTGCCAGTAGGACTAGCGGGGGAAGGAACACCGGGGAGCTGTTTTTT
CASRTSGGRNTGELFF
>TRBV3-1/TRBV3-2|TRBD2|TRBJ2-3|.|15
TGTGCCAGCAGCACCGCTAGCGGGGTTTCAGATACGCAGTATTTT
CASSTASGVSDTQYF
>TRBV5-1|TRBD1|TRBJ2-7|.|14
TGCGCCAGCAGCTTGTTGGACAGGAAGTACGAGCAGTACTTC
CASSLLDRKYEQYF
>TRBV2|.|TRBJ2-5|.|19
TGTGCCAGCAGTGGGCCCCTTTCGAACGATAGGGGTTTAAGAGAGACCCAGTACTTC
CASSGPLSNDRGLRETQYF
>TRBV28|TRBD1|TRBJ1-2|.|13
TGTGCCAGCAGTGACAGGGGGGGCTATGGCTACACCTTC
CASSDRGGYGYTF
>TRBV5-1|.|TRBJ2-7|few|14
TGCGCCAGCAGCTTGGAATCAGGGTACTACGAGCAGTACTTC
CASSLESGYYEQYF
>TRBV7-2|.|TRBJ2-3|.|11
TGTGCCAGCACCTCTCTAGATACGCAGTATTTT
CASTSLDTQYF
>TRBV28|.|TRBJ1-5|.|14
TGTGCCAGCAGTTTTGACAGCTTCAATCAGCCCCAGCATTTT
CASSFDSFNQPQHF
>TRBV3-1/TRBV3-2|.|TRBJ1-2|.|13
TGTGCCAGCAGCCCCTTCGGGGTCTATGGCTACACCTTC
CASSPFGVYGYTF
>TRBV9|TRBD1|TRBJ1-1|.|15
TGTGCCAGCAGCGTAGAGGGACAGGGGGTTACTGAAGCTTTCTTT
CASSVEGQGVTEAFF
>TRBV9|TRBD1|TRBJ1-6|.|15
TGTGCCAGCAGCGGTCGGGACAGCATTTGGGATCCCCTCCACTTT
CASSGRDSIWDPLHF
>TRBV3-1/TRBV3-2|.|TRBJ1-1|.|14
TGTGCCAGCAGCCATGCTGACAGGAACACTGAAGCTTTCTTT
CASSHADRNTEAFF
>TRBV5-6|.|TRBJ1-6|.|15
TGTGCCAGCAGCTTGGTCGGGGATCGGAATTCACCCCTCCACTTT
CASSLVGDRNSPLHF
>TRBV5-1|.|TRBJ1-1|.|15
TGCGCCAGCAGCTTTACCCAGGGCGTAAACACTGAAGCTTTCTTT
CASSFTQGVNTEAFF
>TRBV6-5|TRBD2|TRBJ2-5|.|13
TGTGCCGGACTAGCGGGGGGAGGGGAGACCCAGTACTTC
CAGLAGGGETQYF
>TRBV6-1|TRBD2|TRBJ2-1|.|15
TGTGCCAGCAGTGAAGAGCGGGGGGGCTACAATGAGCAGTTCTTC
CASSEERGGYNEQFF
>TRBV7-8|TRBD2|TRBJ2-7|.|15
TGTGCCAGCAGACGAGCGGGGGCGAACTCCTACGAGCAGTACTTC
CASRRAGANSYEQYF
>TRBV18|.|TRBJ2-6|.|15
TGTGCCAGCTCACCGTCCTACTCTGGGGCCAACGTCCTGACTTTC
CASSPSYSGANVLTF
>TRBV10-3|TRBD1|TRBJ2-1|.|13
TGTGCCATCAGTAGAGACAGGGACAATGAGCAGTTCTTC
CAISRDRDNEQFF
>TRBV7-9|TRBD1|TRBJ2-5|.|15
TGTGCCAGCAGCTTCTGGACAGGGGGCGGTGAGACCCAGTACTTC
CASSFWTGGGETQYF
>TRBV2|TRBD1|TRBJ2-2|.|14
TGTGCCAGCAGGACAGACAGGGTAGCCGGGGAGCTGTTTTTT
CASRTDRVAGELFF
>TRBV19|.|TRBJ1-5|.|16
TGTGCCAGTAGTATACGCGGCGGCCCGGGCAATCAGCCCCAGCATTTT
CASSIRGGPGNQPQHF